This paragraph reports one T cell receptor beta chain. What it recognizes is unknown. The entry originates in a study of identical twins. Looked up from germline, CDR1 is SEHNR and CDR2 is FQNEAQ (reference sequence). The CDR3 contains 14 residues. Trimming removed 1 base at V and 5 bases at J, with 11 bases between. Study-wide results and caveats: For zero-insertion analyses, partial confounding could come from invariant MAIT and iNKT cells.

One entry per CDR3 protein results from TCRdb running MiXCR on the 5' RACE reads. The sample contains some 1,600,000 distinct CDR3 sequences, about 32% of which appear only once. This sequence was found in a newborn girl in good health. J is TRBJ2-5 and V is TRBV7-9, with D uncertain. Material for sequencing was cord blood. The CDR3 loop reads CASSLDGWAETQYF. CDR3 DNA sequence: TGTGCCAGCAGCTTAGACGGGTGGGCTGAGACCCAGTACTTC.